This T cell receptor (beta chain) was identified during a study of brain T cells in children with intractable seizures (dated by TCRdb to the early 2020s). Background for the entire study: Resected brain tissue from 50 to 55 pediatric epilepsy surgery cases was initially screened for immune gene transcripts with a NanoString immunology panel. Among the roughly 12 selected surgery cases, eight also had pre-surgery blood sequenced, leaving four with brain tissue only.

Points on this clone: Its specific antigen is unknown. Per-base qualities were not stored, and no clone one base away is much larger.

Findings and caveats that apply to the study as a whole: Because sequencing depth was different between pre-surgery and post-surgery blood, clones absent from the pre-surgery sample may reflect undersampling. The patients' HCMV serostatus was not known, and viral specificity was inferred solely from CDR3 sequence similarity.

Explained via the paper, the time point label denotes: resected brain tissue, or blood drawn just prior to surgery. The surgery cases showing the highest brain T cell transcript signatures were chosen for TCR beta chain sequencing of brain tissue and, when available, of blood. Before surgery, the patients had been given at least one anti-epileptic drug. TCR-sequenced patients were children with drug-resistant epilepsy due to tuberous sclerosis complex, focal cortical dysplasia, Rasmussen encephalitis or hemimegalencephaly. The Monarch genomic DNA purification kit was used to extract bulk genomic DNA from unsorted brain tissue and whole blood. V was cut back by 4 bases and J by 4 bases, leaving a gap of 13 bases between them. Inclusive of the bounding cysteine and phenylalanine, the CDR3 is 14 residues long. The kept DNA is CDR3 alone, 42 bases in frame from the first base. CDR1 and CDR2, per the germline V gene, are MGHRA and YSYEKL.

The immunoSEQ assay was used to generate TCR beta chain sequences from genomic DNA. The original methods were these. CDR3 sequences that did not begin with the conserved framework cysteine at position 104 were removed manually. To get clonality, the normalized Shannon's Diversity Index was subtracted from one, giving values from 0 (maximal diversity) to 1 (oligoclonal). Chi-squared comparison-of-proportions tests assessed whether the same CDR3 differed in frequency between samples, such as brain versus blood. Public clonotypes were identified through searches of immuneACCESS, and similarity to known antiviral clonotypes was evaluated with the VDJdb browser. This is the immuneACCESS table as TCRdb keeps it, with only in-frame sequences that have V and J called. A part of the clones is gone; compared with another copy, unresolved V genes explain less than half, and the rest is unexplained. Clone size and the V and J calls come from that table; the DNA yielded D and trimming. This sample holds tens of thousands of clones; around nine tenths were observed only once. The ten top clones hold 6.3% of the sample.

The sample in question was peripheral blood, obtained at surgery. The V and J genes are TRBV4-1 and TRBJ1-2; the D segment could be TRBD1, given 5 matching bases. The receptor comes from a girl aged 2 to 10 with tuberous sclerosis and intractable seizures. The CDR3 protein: CASSPAGAIYGYTF. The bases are TGCGCCAGCAGCCCCGCCGGGGCGATCTATGGCTACACCTTC.